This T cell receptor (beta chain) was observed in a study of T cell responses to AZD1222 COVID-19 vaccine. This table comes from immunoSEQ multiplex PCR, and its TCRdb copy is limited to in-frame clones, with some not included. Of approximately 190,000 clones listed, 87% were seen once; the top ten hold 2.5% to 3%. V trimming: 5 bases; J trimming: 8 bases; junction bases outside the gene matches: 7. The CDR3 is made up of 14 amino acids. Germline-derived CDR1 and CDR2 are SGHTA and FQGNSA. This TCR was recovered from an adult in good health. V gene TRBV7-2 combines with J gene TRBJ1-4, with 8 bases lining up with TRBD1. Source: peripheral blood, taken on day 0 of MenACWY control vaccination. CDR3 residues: CASSPDRGLEKLFF. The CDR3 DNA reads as TGTGCCAGCAGCCCCGACAGGGGTTTGGAAAAACTGTTTTTT. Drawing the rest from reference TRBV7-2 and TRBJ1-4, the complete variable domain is GAGVSQSPSNKVTEKGKDVELRCDPISGHTALYWYRQSLGQGLEFLIYFQGNSAPDKSGLPSDRFSAERTGGSVSTLTIQRTQQEDSAVYLCASSPDRGLEKLFFGSGTQLSVL.